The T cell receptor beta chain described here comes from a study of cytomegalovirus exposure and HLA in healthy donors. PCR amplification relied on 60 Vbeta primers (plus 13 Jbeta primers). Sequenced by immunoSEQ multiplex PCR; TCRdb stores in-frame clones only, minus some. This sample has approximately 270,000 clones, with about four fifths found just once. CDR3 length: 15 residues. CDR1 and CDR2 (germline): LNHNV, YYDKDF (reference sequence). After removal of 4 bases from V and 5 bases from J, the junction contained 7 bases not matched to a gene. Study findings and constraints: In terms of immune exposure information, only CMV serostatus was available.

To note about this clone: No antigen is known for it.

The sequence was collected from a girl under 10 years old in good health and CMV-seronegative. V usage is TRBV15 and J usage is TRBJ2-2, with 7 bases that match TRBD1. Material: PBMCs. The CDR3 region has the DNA TGTGCCACCAGCAAACCGATGACAGGGACCGGGGAGCTGTTTTTT. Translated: CATSKPMTGTGELFF.